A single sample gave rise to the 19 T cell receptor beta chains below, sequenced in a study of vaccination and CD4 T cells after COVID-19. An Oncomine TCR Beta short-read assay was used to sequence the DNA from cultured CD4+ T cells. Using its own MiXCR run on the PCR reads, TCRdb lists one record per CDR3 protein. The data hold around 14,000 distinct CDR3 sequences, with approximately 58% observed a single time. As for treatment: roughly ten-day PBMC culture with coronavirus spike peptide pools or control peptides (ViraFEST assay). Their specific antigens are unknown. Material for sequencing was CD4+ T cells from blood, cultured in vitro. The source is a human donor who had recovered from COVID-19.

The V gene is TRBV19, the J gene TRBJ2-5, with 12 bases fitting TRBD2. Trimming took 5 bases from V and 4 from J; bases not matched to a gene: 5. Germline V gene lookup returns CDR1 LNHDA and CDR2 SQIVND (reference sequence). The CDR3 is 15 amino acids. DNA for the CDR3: TGTGCCAGTAGTGCGAGACTAGCGGGAGTAGAGACCCAGTACTTC. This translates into CASSARLAGVETQYF.

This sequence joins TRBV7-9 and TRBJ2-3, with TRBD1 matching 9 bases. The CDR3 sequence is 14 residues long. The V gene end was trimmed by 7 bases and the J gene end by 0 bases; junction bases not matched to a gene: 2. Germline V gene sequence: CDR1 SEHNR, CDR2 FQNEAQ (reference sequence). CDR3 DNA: TGTGCCAGCACCGGGACAGGGAGCACAGATACGCAGTATTTT. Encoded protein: CASTGTGSTDTQYF.

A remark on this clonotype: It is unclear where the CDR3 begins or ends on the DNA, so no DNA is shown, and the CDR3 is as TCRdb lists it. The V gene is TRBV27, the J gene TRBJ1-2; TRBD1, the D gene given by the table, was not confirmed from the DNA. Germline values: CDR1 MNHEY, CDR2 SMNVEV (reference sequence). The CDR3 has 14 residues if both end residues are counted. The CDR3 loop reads CASSSSGPLYGYTF.

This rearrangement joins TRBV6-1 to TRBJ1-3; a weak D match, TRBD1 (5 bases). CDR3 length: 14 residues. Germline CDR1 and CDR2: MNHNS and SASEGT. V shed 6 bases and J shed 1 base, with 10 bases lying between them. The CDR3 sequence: CASRGRLSGNTIYF. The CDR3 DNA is TGTGCCAGCAGGGGACGGCTGTCTGGAAACACCATATATTTT.

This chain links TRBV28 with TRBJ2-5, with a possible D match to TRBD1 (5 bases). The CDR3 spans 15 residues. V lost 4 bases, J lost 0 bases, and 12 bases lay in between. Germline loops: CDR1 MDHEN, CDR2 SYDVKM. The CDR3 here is CASSSTEFNQETQYF. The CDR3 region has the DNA TGTGCCAGCAGTTCGACAGAATTCAACCAAGAGACCCAGTACTTC.

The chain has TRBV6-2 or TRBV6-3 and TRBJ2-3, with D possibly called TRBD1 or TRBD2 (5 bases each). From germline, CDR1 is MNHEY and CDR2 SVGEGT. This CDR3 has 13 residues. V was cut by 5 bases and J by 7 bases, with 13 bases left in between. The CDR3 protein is CASSTSGTNTQYF. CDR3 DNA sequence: TGTGCCAGCAGTACCTCCGGGACCAATACGCAGTATTTT.

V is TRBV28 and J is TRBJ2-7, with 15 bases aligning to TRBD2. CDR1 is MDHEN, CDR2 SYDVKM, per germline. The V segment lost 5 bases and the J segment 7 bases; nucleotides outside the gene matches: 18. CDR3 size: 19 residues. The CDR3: CASSGTGTSGRPRLREQYF. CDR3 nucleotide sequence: TGTGCCAGCAGTGGGACCGGGACTAGCGGGAGGCCGAGATTGAGGGAGCAGTACTTC.

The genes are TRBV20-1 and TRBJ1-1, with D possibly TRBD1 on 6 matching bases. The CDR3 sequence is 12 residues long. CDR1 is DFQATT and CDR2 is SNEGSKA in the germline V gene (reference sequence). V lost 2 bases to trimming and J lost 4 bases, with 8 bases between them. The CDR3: CSARKGVTEAFF. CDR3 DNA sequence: TGCAGTGCTAGAAAGGGGGTCACTGAAGCTTTCTTT.

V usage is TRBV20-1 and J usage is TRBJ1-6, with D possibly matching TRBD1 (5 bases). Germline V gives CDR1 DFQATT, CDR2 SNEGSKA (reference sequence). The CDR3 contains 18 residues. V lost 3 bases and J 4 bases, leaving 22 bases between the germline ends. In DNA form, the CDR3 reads TGCAGTGCTAGGCCCCAGGGTATAGGATCGATATATAATTCACCCCTCCACTTT. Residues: CSARPQGIGSIYNSPLHF.

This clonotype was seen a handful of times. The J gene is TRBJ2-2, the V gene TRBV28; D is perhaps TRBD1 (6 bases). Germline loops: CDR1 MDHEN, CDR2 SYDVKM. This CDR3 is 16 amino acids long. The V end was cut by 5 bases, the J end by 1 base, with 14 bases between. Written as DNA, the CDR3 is TGTGCCAGCAGTCCTAGACAGGTCCTGAACACCGGGGAGCTGTTTTTT. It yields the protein CASSPRQVLNTGELFF. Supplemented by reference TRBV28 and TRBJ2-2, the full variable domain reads DVKVTQSSRYLVKRTGEKVFLECVQDMDHENMFWYRQDPGLGLRLIYFSYDVKMKEKGDIPEGYSVSREKKERFSLILESASTNQTSMYLCASSPRQVLNTGELFFGEGSRLTVL.

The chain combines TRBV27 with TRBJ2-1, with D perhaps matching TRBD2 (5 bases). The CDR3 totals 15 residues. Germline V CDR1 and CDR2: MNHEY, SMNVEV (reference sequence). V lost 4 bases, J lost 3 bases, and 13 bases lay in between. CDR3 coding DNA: TGTGCCAGCAGTTCACCTGGACTTCACTACAATGAGCAGTTCTTC. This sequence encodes CASSSPGLHYNEQFF.

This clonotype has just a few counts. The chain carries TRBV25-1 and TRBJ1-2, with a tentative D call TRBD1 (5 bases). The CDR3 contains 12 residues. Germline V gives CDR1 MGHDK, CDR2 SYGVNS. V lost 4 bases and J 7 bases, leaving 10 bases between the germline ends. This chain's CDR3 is CASSGAQGGYTF. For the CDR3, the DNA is TGTGCCAGCAGTGGGGCCCAGGGTGGCTACACCTTC.

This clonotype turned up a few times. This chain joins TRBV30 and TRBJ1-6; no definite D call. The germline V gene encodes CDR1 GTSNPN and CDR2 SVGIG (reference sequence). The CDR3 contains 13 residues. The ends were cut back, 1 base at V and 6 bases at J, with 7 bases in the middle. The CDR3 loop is CAWSGGRNSPLHF. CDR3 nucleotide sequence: TGTGCCTGGAGTGGTGGGCGTAATTCACCCCTCCACTTT.

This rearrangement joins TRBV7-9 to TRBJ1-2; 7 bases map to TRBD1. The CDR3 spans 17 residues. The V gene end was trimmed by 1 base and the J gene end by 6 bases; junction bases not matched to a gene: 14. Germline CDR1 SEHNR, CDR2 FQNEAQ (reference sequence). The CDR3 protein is CASSLGQGMGSRNGYTF. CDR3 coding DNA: TGTGCCAGCAGCTTAGGACAGGGAATGGGCTCGAGGAATGGCTACACCTTC.

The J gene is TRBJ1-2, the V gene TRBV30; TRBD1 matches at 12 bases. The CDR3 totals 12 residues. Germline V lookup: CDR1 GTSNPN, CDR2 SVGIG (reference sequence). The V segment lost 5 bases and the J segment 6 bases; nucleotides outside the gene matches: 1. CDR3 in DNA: TGTGCCTGGTGGGACAGGGGGCATGGCTACACCTTC. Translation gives CAWWDRGHGYTF.

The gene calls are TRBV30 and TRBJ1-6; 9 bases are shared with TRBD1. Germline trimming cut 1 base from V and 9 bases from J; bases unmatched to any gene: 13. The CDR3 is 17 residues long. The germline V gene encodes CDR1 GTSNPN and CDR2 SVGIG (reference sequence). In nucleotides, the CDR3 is TGTGCCTGGAGTGCCCCCCCCGGGACAGGGATTTTTTCACCCCTCCACTTT. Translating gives CAWSAPPGTGIFSPLHF.

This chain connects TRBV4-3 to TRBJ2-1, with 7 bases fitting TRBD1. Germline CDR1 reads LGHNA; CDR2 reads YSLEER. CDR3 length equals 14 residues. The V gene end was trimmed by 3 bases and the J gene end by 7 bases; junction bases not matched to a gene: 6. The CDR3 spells CASSHHDRANEQFF. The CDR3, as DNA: TGCGCCAGCAGCCACCACGACAGGGCTAATGAGCAGTTCTTC.

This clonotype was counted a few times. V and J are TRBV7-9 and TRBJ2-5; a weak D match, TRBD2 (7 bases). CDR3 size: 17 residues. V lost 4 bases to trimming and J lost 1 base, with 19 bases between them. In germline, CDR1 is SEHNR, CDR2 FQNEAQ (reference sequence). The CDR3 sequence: CASSSRRGRPLQETQYF. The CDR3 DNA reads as TGTGCCAGCAGCTCCCGGCGGGGGCGCCCTCTCCAAGAGACCCAGTACTTC.

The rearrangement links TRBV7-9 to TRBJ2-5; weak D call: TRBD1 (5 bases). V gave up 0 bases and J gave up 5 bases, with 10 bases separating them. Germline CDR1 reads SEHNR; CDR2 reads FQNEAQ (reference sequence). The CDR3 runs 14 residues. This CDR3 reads CASSLAGALETQYF. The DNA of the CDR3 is TGTGCCAGCAGCTTAGCAGGGGCGTTGGAGACCCAGTACTTC.